The sequence of this T cell receptor (beta chain) was determined in a study of CD8+CD57+ T cells in acquired aplastic anemia. The patients chosen for sequencing had shown expansion of CD8+CD57+ cells (detected by flow cytometry). This CDR3 is 14 amino acids long. The germline V gene has CDR1 DFQATT and CDR2 SNEGSKA (reference sequence). V shed 5 bases and J 6 bases; nucleotides not matched to a gene: 9. The template for TCR beta VDJ and CDR3 sequence profiling was genomic DNA. A single record per CDR3 protein comes from TCRdb applying MiXCR to the reads. The top ten hold approximately 2.8% of the sample, which has 150,000 or so distinct CDR3 sequences, about 45% seen once.

Material for sequencing was sorted CD4+, CD8+, or CD8+CD57+ T cells (not recorded which) from PBMCs. This clonotype originated in a human donor with aplastic anemia. V is TRBV20-1 and J is TRBJ1-5; 8 nucleotides match TRBD1. CDR3 region: CSAGRGLSSQPQHF. The CDR3 nucleotides read TGCAGTGCTGGCAGGGGGCTGAGTAGTCAGCCCCAGCATTTT.